This is a list of T cell receptor beta chains from one sample in a study of blood T cell repertoires in COVID-19. Libraries were prepared by immunoSEQ multiplex PCR; TCRdb keeps only in-frame clonotypes and omits some of them. The sample consists of under 300,000 clones, more than 85% of them appearing once. The material sequenced was peripheral blood. The receptors stem from a woman in her sixties or seventies with active or convalescent COVID-19. The CDR3 runs from the conserved cysteine through the conserved F or W. The D gene is left open where the match is weak. Expanded clones are given a class, and other clones once, few, many or no size at all.

14,.,TRBV3-1/TRBV3-2,TRBJ1-2,TRBD1,CASSPSPTGAGYTF,TGTGCCAGCAGCCCCTCCCCGACAGGGGCAGGCTACACCTTC
18,.,TRBV5-4,TRBJ2-1,.,CASSFAGRDFSVYNEQFF,TGTGCCAGCAGCTTCGCGGGACGGGATTTTAGTGTATACAATGAGCAGTTCTTC
16,few,TRBV18,TRBJ1-5,.,CASSPDRDKRRQPQHF,TGTGCCAGCTCACCAGATAGGGACAAACGACGTCAGCCCCAGCATTTT
15,.,TRBV10-3,TRBJ1-1,.,CAISFGMGPGDEAFF,TGTGCCATCAGCTTCGGGATGGGCCCGGGCGATGAAGCTTTCTTT
17,.,TRBV9,TRBJ1-3,.,CASSALQSLITGNTIYF,TGTGCCAGCAGCGCTTTACAGTCCCTGATTACTGGAAACACCATATATTTT
17,.,TRBV12-5,TRBJ2-5,TRBD2,CASGPGLAKEYQETQYF,TGTGCTAGTGGTCCGGGACTAGCTAAGGAGTACCAAGAGACCCAGTACTTC
13,.,TRBV6-6,TRBJ1-2,.,CASSYDTEGGYTF,TGTGCCAGCAGTTACGACACCGAGGGAGGGTACACCTTC
11,.,TRBV20-1,TRBJ2-7,.,CSARDFYEQYF,TGCAGTGCCAGGGATTTCTACGAGCAGTACTTC
13,.,TRBV6-2/TRBV6-3,TRBJ1-1,.,CASSHRENTEAFF,TGTGCCAGCAGTCACAGGGAGAACACTGAAGCTTTCTTT
13,few,TRBV15,TRBJ2-2,.,CATSPTVTGELFF,TGTGCCACCAGCCCGACTGTGACCGGGGAGCTGTTTTTT
14,.,TRBV19,TRBJ1-5,.,CASSIRGMYQPQHF,TGTGCCAGTAGTATAAGGGGGATGTATCAGCCCCAGCATTTT
13,.,TRBV10-3,TRBJ1-2,TRBD1,CATRQGGNYGYTF,TGTGCCACTCGACAGGGGGGTAACTATGGCTACACCTTC
15,.,TRBV5-8,TRBJ2-3,.,CASSLFRGITDTQYF,TGTGCCAGCAGCCTCTTCCGGGGGATCACAGATACGCAGTATTTT
15,.,TRBV2,TRBJ2-1,.,CASSLVGTPGVEQFF,TGTGCCAGCAGTTTAGTGGGGACACCCGGGGTTGAGCAGTTCTTC
16,.,TRBV7-9,TRBJ2-1,TRBD2,CASSLKLAGPNNEQFF,TGTGCCAGCAGCTTAAAGCTAGCGGGCCCCAACAATGAGCAGTTCTTC
18,.,TRBV18,TRBJ1-2,TRBD1,CASSPAPGQGSLNYGYTF,TGTGCCAGCTCCCCGGCCCCGGGACAGGGCTCCTTAAACTATGGCTACACCTTC
15,.,TRBV9,TRBJ1-6,TRBD1,CASRRTGTDNSPLHF,TGTGCCAGCAGACGCACCGGGACAGATAATTCACCCCTCCACTTT
16,few,TRBV19,TRBJ1-5,TRBD1,CASARRGLRGNQPQHF,TGTGCCAGTGCGAGGAGGGGGCTAAGGGGCAATCAGCCCCAGCATTTT
14,.,TRBV7-2,TRBJ1-1,.,CASSLPPHNTEAFF,TGTGCCAGCAGCTTACCCCCACACAACACTGAAGCTTTCTTT
13,.,TRBV5-1,TRBJ1-1,.,CASNTGLDTEAFF,TGCGCCAGCAACACAGGGCTGGACACTGAAGCTTTCTTT
13,.,TRBV9,TRBJ2-5,.,CASSASLLETQYF,TGTGCCAGCAGCGCGAGCCTACTGGAGACCCAGTACTTC
14,.,TRBV19,TRBJ2-7,.,CASSIGWRFYEQYF,TGTGCCAGTAGTATAGGGTGGCGGTTCTACGAGCAGTACTTC